Listed here is a single T cell receptor (beta chain). Its antigen is unidentified. The CDR3 covers 15 residues. Germline values: CDR1 SEHNR, CDR2 FQNEAQ (reference sequence). Trimming cost V 4 bases and J 2 bases; bases outside gene matches: 6. This sample is drawn from a study of shared clonotypes between healthy human individuals. Turning to the study itself: CD8 memory received one plate per donor, CD8 naive two, CD4 memory three and CD4 naive three.

Study results and caveats: Shared clonotypes: roughly 4.7% naive CD4, around 3.7% naive CD8, over 2% memory CD4, more than 0.3% memory CD8. Clonotype sharing among donors likely depends on sequencing depth.

Source study methods: In the immunoSEQ data, sequences were junction-only and lacked quality scores, so filtering differed. Clones were read by immunoSEQ multiplex PCR, and TCRdb kept only the in-frame ones, dropping some. V, J and clone size reflect that table, while D and trimming were determined from the DNA. Here the sample spans roughly 2.4 million clones, under 97% being singletons. This TCR was recovered from a man aged 18 to 35 in good health. Sequencing was carried out using naive CD4+ T cells sorted from blood. As for subset: CD45RA+ positively selected. V is TRBV7-9 and J is TRBJ2-3; the match to TRBD1 covers 7 bases. CDR3 DNA: TGTGCCAGCAGCTCGGGACAGATAGACACAGATACGCAGTATTTT. Translating gives CASSSGQIDTDTQYF. The full variable domain, completed using reference TRBV7-9 and TRBJ2-3, is DTGVSQNPRHKITKRGQNVTFRCDPISEHNRLYWYRQTLGQGPEFLTYFQNEAQLEKSRLLSDRFSAERPKGSFSTLEIQRTEQGDSAMYLCASSSGQIDTDTQYFGPGTRLTVL.